The 18 T cell receptor beta chains in this list originate from one sample, sequenced in a study of T cells in Graves' hyperthyroidism and ophthalmopathy. RNA transcripts gave rise to amplified TCR beta CDR3 regions. TCR CDR3 regions were first amplified by RT-PCR with HTBI primers. TCRdb reprocessed the multiplex PCR reads with MiXCR, giving one entry per CDR3 protein. The profile shows over 700,000 distinct CDR3 sequences, 38% of them singletons. The sequencing input was blood. All receptors come from a man between 18 and 29 years old with Graves' hyperthyroidism.

This clonotype was counted ten times or more. The chain is built from TRBV25-1 and TRBJ2-2; 7 positions match TRBD2. CDR1 is MGHDK and CDR2 is SYGVNS in the germline V gene. The V gene end was trimmed by 0 bases and the J gene end by 4 bases; junction bases not matched to a gene: 8. The length of the CDR3 is 17 residues. The CDR3 loop reads CASSEYYFREGTGELFF. The CDR3 DNA is TGTGCCAGCAGTGAATACTACTTCAGGGAGGGCACCGGGGAGCTGTTTTTT.

This clonotype was observed a few times. J is TRBJ2-2 and V is TRBV14; D remains unclear. CDR3 length equals 13 residues. The V end was cut by 0 bases, the J end by 6 bases, with 5 bases between. Germline-derived CDR1 and CDR2 are SGHDN and FVKESK. The CDR3 is CASSQEFAGELFF. The DNA of the CDR3 is TGTGCCAGCAGCCAAGAATTTGCCGGGGAGCTGTTTTTT.

This CDR3 reads CASSLVGTYTYEQYF. For the CDR3, the DNA is TGTGCCAGCAGCTTAGTAGGAACGTATACCTACGAGCAGTACTTC. The chain links TRBV11-2 to TRBJ2-7, with unresolved D. The germline CDR1 and CDR2 sequences are SGHAT and FQNNGV. V lost 1 base and J 2 bases, leaving 12 bases between the germline ends. The CDR3 length is 15 residues.

The chain is built from TRBV29-1 and TRBJ2-7, with 7 bases matching TRBD1. This CDR3 contains 13 residues. Germline CDR1 SQVTM, CDR2 ANQGSEA. V was clipped by 6 bases and J by 1 base; unmatched bases: 6. CDR3 amino acids: CSVGTAVSYEQYF. The CDR3 DNA is TGCAGCGTGGGGACAGCAGTATCCTACGAGCAGTACTTC.

This sequence joins TRBV30 and TRBJ1-1; 7 bases fit TRBD1. Germline loops: CDR1 GTSNPN, CDR2 SVGIG (reference sequence). The CDR3 contains 12 residues. V shed 5 bases and J 6 bases; nucleotides not matched to a gene: 6. The CDR3 region has the DNA TGTGCCTGGGAAAGGGGGCGCTCTGAAGCTTTCTTT. Its protein product is CAWERGRSEAFF.

The sample holds many counts of this clonotype. The rearrangement uses TRBV20-1 and TRBJ2-5; perhaps TRBD2 as D (5 bases). CDR3 length: 13 amino acids. V dropped 5 bases and J dropped 3 bases, with 13 bases sitting between them. Germline V CDR1 and CDR2: DFQATT, SNEGSKA (reference sequence). The CDR3 DNA reads as TGCAGTGCTCTAACTAGAAGGGAAGAGACCCAGTACTTC. Its protein is CSALTRREETQYF.

The chain joins TRBV20-1 to TRBJ2-7; the D is unclear. V lost 4 bases and J lost 2, with 9 bases in between. Germline V lookup: CDR1 DFQATT, CDR2 SNEGSKA (reference sequence). This CDR3 comprises 12 residues. The CDR3 sequence: CSAIPRAYEQYF. In DNA form, the CDR3 reads TGCAGTGCTATTCCAAGGGCCTACGAGCAGTACTTC.

This rearrangement joins TRBV12-3 or TRBV12-4 to TRBJ1-5; 9 nucleotides line up with TRBD1. V dropped 6 bases and J dropped 7; count of bases not matched to a gene: 4. This CDR3 contains 13 residues. Here the CDR3 DNA reads TGTGCCAGCAGGGGGGACAGGGAACAGCCCCAGCATTTT. The encoded protein is CASRGDREQPQHF.

The chain carries TRBV19 and TRBJ1-6; 8 bases line up with TRBD1. The length of the CDR3 is 13 residues. Trimming removed 5 bases from V and 13 bases from J; junction bases left unmatched: 7. In germline, CDR1 is LNHDA, CDR2 SQIVND (reference sequence). CDR3 nucleotide sequence: TGTGCCAGTAGTGGGACAGGAGGACAGCCCCTCCACTTT. Translating gives CASSGTGGQPLHF.

This chain links TRBV9 with TRBJ2-5; D is unresolved. Trimming removed 2 bases from V and 4 bases from J, with 9 bases in between. The CDR3 is 13 residues long. Germline V lookup: CDR1 SGDLS, CDR2 YYNGEE. The CDR3 region is CASSVSPTETQYF. In DNA, the CDR3 is TGTGCCAGCAGCGTCTCCCCCACAGAGACCCAGTACTTC.

The rearrangement uses TRBV11-2 and TRBJ2-7, with 7 bases identical to TRBD1. V shed 2 bases and J 3 bases; nucleotides not matched to a gene: 4. Germline CDR1 reads SGHAT; CDR2 reads FQNNGV. The CDR3 length is 14 residues. CDR3 loop: CASSLSPGGYEQYF. For the CDR3, the DNA is TGTGCCAGCAGCTTAAGCCCAGGGGGCTACGAGCAGTACTTC.

The chain uses TRBV6-2 or TRBV6-3 and TRBJ1-1, with TRBD1 as a possible D gene (6 bases). Germline V lookup: CDR1 MNHEY, CDR2 SVGEGT. The CDR3 totals 13 residues. V lost 4 bases to trimming and J lost 4 bases, with 10 bases between them. The CDR3 DNA reads as TGTGCCAGCAGTTCTAGGGGGGCCACTGAAGCTTTCTTT. It yields the protein CASSSRGATEAFF.

This clonotype was recorded a few times. This chain's CDR3 is CASSQDGGGDEQYF. CDR3 coding DNA: TGTGCCAGCAGCCAAGATGGGGGCGGGGACGAGCAGTACTTC. The V gene is TRBV7-9, the J gene TRBJ2-7, with D possibly being TRBD1 or TRBD2 (6 bases each). The length of the CDR3 is 14 residues. The germline CDR1 and CDR2 sequences are SEHNR and FQNEAQ (reference sequence). The V end lost 5 bases, the J end lost 5 bases, and 16 bases lay between the germline ends. Full variable domain (missing parts from reference TRBV7-9 and TRBJ2-7): DTGVSQNPRHKITKRGQNVTFRCDPISEHNRLYWYRQTLGQGPEFLTYFQNEAQLEKSRLLSDRFSAERPKGSFSTLEIQRTEQGDSAMYLCASSQDGGGDEQYFGPGTRLTVT.

This clonotype was picked up a small number of times. The rearrangement joins TRBV7-2 to TRBJ2-7, with 8 positions matching TRBD2. Germline assignment: CDR1 SGHTA and CDR2 FQGNSA. Trimming at V came to 5 bases and at J to 6 bases, leaving 18 bases not matched to a gene. This CDR3 comprises 17 residues. The DNA of the CDR3 is TGTGCCAGCAGCCAGGAGGAGACGGGAGGGCCATATGGCGAGCAGTACTTC. Its translation is CASSQEETGGPYGEQYF.

There are a few counts of this clonotype. This sequence joins TRBV7-9 and TRBJ1-4, with 7 nucleotides matching TRBD1. Germline CDR1 and CDR2: SEHNR and FQNEAQ (reference sequence). The CDR3 runs 14 residues. V dropped 5 bases and J dropped 7; count of bases not matched to a gene: 7. The CDR3 DNA follows: TGTGCCAGCAGCCCCGGGACAGCCTCTGAAAAACTGTTTTTT. Its translation is CASSPGTASEKLFF.

The chain combines TRBV6-1 with TRBJ1-2; 7 bases are shared with TRBD1. The CDR3 contains 13 residues. The V gene end was trimmed by 7 bases and the J gene end by 8 bases; junction bases not matched to a gene: 10. Per the germline V gene, CDR1 is MNHNS and CDR2 is SASEGT. Here the CDR3 reads CASKIQGPGGYTF. The CDR3 nucleotides are TGTGCCAGCAAGATACAGGGGCCGGGGGGCTACACCTTC.

V and J are TRBV4-1 and TRBJ2-7; D perhaps matches TRBD2 (5 bases). V was pared by 1 base and J by 7 bases, with 11 bases between. The germline CDR1 and CDR2 sequences are MGHRA and YSYEKL. This CDR3 spans 13 amino acids. The DNA for the CDR3 is TGCGCCAGCAGCCAAGTCTTAGCGCAGGAGCAGTACTTC. Amino acids: CASSQVLAQEQYF.

V gene TRBV24-1 combines with J gene TRBJ2-3, with TRBD1 identical over 8 bases. The V segment lost 5 bases and the J segment 5 bases; nucleotides outside the gene matches: 14. The CDR3 loop spans 17 amino acids. Germline-derived CDR1 and CDR2 are KGHDR and SFDVKD. CDR3: CATSGGLGQGLLDTQYF. In DNA form, the CDR3 reads TGTGCCACCAGTGGAGGGCTCGGACAGGGTCTATTAGATACGCAGTATTTT.